This T cell receptor beta chain was sequenced during a study of T cell changes during pregnancy in multiple sclerosis. This CDR3 is built from 16 residues. Per germline, CDR1 SGHVS and CDR2 FQNEAQ. J was trimmed by 1 base and V by 3 bases; bases with no gene match: 3. Generated by immunoSEQ multiplex PCR, the TCRdb table keeps only in-frame clones and is missing some. The table has about 61,000 clones, about 87% seen once; the top ten hold 0.89%. The receptor comes from a female donor in good health, enrolled as a control in a pregnancy study. The material was peripheral blood, obtained in the first trimester of pregnancy. The chain has TRBV7-8 and TRBJ2-2; 9 bases are shared with TRBD2. As DNA, the CDR3 is TGTGCCAGCAGCTTTTTTAGCGGGGGGAACACCGGGGAGCTGTTTTTT. It is translated as CASSFFSGGNTGELFF.